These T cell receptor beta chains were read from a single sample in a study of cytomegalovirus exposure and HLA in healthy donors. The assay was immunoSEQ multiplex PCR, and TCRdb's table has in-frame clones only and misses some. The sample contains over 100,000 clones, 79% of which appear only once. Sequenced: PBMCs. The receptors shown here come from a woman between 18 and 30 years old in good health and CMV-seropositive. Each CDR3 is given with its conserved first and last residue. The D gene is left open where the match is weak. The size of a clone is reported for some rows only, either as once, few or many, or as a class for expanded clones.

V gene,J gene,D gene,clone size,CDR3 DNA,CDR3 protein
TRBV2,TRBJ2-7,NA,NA,TGTGCCAGCAGTGAAGGTCGGACTAAAACCTACGAGCAGTACTTC,CASSEGRTKTYEQYF
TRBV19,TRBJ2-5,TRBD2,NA,TGTGCCAGTAGTATAACGCGGGAGGGCCAGGAGACCCAGTACTTC,CASSITREGQETQYF
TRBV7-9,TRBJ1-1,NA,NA,TGTGCCAGCAGCCTTCGGGACTTCGGGGGGACTGAAGCTTTCTTT,CASSLRDFGGTEAFF
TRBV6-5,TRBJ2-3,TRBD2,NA,TGTGCCAGCACCGGGGACTACACAGATACGCAGTATTTT,CASTGDYTDTQYF
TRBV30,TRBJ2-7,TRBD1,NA,TGTGCCTGGAGGAGTACAGGGGTATACGAGCAGTACTTC,CAWRSTGVYEQYF
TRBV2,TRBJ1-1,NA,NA,TGTGCCAGCAGTGAAGTAGTTCAACCTGAAGCTTTCTTT,CASSEVVQPEAFF
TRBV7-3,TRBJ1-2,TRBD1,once,TGTGCCAGCAGCTTAAAATGGGGGGACAGCTATGGCTACACCTTC,CASSLKWGDSYGYTF
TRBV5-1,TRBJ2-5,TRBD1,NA,TGCGCCAGCAGCTTAGGGACAGGGGAAGAGACCCAGTACTTC,CASSLGTGEETQYF
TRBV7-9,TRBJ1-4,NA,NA,TGTGCCAGCAGCGCCAGGAGGGTTGAAAAACTGTTTTTT,CASSARRVEKLFF
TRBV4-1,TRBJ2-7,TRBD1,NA,TGCGCCAGCAGCCAACCGAGGACAGGCTCCTACGAGCAGTACTTC,CASSQPRTGSYEQYF
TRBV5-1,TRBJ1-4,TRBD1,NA,TGCGCCAGCAGCCCGTTGACAGGGCAGGGCGAAAAACTGTTTTTT,CASSPLTGQGEKLFF
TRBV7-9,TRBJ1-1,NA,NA,TGTGCCAGCAGCTTACACGGGAACACTGAAGCTTTCTTT,CASSLHGNTEAFF
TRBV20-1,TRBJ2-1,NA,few,TGCAGTGCTGTGAGAAATGAGCAGTTCTTC,CSAVRNEQFF
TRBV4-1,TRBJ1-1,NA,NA,TGCGCCAGCAGCCAATCAGGGTGGACTGAAGCTTTCTTT,CASSQSGWTEAFF
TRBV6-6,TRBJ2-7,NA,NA,TGTGCCAGCAGTTACTCAGTCCGAGGTTGGGCCTACGAGCAGTACTTC,CASSYSVRGWAYEQYF
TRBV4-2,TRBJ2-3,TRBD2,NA,TGTGCCAGCAGCTCTGGACTAGCGGGAGTGGCAGATACGCAGTATTTT,CASSSGLAGVADTQYF
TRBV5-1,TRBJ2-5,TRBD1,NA,TGCGCCAGTAAAACAGGGGGTCGCGAAGAGACCCAGTACTTC,CASKTGGREETQYF
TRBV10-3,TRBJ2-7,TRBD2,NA,TGTGCCATCAGAAGGACTAGCGGCGACTACGAGCAGTACTTC,CAIRRTSGDYEQYF
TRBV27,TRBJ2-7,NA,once,TGTGCCAGCAGTTCGCGGGAAGGCTCCTACGAGCAGTACTTC,CASSSREGSYEQYF
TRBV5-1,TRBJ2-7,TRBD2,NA,TGCGCCAGCAGCTTGTCGTCTAGCGGGAGGGCAAGTCGAGAGCAGTACTTC,CASSLSSSGRASREQYF
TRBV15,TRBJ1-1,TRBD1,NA,TGTGCCACCAGCAGAGGTACAGGACAGGGAGGCACTGAAGCTTTCTTT,CATSRGTGQGGTEAFF
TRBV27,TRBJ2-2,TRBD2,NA,TGTGCCAGCAGCCCCATGTCACGACTAGCGGCAAGCGGGGAGCTGTTTTTT,CASSPMSRLAASGELFF
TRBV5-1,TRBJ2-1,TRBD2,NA,TGCGCCAGCACACTAGCGGGAGTAAGTGAGCAGTTCTTC,CASTLAGVSEQFF
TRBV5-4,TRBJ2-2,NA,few,TGTGCCAGCAGAGACGACAAGGTTAACACCGGGGAGCTGTTTTTT,CASRDDKVNTGELFF
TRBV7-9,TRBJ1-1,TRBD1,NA,TGTTCCAGCAGCTTGGACAGGGCAAAAGCTTTCTTT,CSSSLDRAKAFF
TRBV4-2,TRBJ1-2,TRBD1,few,TGTGCCAGCAGCCAAGATAGGGACAGGGCGGGCTACACCTTC,CASSQDRDRAGYTF
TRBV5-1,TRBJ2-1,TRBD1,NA,TGCGCCAGTACTGGGACAGCCCACAATGAGCAGTTCTTC,CASTGTAHNEQFF
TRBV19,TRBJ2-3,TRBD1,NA,TGTGCCAGTACGAATAGGGGGCTGGAAGATACGCAGTATTTT,CASTNRGLEDTQYF
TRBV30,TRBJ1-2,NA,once,TGTGCCTGGAGTGATGTAAGACCGCTCGGGTATGGCTACACCTTC,CAWSDVRPLGYGYTF
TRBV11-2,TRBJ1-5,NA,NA,TGTGCCAGCAGCGCCCAGGGAGGAGGTTTCTCTCAGCCTCAGCATTTT,CASSAQGGGFSQPQHF
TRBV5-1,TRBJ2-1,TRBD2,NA,TGCGCCAGCAGCTTGCCCTTAAGCGGGACCGGCCAGTTCTTC,CASSLPLSGTGQFF
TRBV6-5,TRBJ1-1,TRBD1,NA,TGTGCCAGCAGGATAGGACAGGGGGAGGCTTTCTTT,CASRIGQGEAFF
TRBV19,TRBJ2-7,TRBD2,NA,TGTGCCAGTAGTATACGGGGAGCTAGCGGGAGTCCTCTTAGCGAGCAGTACTTC,CASSIRGASGSPLSEQYF
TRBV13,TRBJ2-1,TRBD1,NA,TGTGCCATCTCCCGGGACAGGGGTTACAATGAGCAGTTCTTC,CAISRDRGYNEQFF
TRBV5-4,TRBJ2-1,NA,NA,TGTGCCAGCGAGGAAGGTTTGGAGCAGTTCTTC,CASEEGLEQFF
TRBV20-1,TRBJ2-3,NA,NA,TGCAGTGCTACCGTAACAGATGCGCAGTATTTT,CSATVTDAQYF
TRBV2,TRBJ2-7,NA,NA,TGTGCCAGCAAGGGAGAGACCTCGTTCTACGAGCAGTACTTC,CASKGETSFYEQYF
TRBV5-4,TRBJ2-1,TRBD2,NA,TGTGCCAGCAGCGGAGGACTAGCGGGAGACTCCTACAATGAGCAGTTCTTC,CASSGGLAGDSYNEQFF
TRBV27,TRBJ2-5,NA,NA,TGTGCCAGCAGTCGATGGGATAGTCGACAGAAAGAGACCCAGTACTTC,CASSRWDSRQKETQYF
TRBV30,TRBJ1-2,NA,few,TGTGCCTGGTCCCCTACAGGGCTAAAGGGCTACACCTTC,CAWSPTGLKGYTF
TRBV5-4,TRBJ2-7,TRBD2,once,TGTGCCAGCAGCTTGGGGCTAGCGGAAGAGATTGGCGAGCAGTACTTC,CASSLGLAEEIGEQYF
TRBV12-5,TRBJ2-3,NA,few,TGTGCTAGTGGTTTGGTACGACTCCCTGATACGCAGTATTTT,CASGLVRLPDTQYF
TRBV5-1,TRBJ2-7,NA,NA,TGTGCCAGCAGCTTCACGGGGGACTTGGTGTACGAGCAGTACTTC,CASSFTGDLVYEQYF
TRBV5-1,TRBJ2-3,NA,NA,TGCGCCAGCAGTCCGAGGGCCCCTCAAGAGGGAGATACGCAGTATTTT,CASSPRAPQEGDTQYF
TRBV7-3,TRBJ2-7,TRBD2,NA,TGTGCCAGCAGCTTAAATTCGGGAGGTTCCTACGAGCAGTACTTC,CASSLNSGGSYEQYF